This T cell receptor (beta chain) originates from a study of T cell responses to AZD1222 COVID-19 vaccine. Study conclusions and caveats: Clonal diversity was possibly underestimated; the donors were predominantly white British and more often female. Recipients of two AZD1222 doses showed rising Spike-specific TCR breadth and depth. Just five or six AZD1222 recipients were seropositive at baseline.

This CDR3 contains 15 residues. CDR1 and CDR2 (germline): SQVTM, ANQGSEA. V was pared by 6 bases and J by 4 bases, with 18 bases between. Comment on this clone: Its antigen is unidentified.

Assay used: immunoSEQ multiplex PCR; TCRdb lists only in-frame clones, some missing. The data contain about 110,000 clones, 88% of them singletons. The chain combines TRBV29-1 with TRBJ2-2, with unresolved D. The sample in question was peripheral blood, obtained on day 0 of AZD1222 vaccination. The clonotype comes from an adult in good health. CDR3 region: CSVSTPHIGTGELFF. CDR3 coding DNA: TGCAGCGTCTCGACACCCCACATAGGCACCGGGGAGCTGTTTTTT.